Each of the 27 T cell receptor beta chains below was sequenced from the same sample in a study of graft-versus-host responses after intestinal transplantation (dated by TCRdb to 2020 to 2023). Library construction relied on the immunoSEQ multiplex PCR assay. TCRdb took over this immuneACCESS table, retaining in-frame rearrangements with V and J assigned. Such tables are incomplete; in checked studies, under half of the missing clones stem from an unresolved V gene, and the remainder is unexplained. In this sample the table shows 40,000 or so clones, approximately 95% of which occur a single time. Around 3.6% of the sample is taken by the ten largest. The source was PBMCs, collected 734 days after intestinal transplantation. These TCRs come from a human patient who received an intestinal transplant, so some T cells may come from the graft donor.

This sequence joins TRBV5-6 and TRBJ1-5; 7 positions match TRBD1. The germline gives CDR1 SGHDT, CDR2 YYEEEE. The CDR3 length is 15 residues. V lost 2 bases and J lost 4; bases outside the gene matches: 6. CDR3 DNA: TGTGCCAGCAGCTTAGACAGGGCACTAAATCAGCCCCAGCATTTT. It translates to CASSLDRALNQPQHF.

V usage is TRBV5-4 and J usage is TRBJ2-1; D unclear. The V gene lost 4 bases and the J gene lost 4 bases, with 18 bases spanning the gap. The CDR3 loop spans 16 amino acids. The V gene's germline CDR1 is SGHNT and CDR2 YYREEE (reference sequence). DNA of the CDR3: TGTGCCAGCAGCCCCTTAGGAGCCACGGTTTACAATGAGCAGTTCTTC. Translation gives CASSPLGATVYNEQFF.

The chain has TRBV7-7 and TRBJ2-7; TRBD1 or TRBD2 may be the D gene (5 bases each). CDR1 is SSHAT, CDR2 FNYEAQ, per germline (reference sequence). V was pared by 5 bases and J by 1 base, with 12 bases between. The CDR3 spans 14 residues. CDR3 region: CASSRGGDSYEQYF. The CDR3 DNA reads TGTGCCAGCAGCCGGGGCGGCGATTCCTACGAGCAGTACTTC.

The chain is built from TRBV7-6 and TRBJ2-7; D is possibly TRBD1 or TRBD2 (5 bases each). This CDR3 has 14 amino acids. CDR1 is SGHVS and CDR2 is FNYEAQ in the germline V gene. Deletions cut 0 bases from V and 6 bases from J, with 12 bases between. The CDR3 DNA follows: TGTGCCAGCAGCTTAGCACTAGGACATCCCGAGCAGTACTTC. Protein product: CASSLALGHPEQYF.

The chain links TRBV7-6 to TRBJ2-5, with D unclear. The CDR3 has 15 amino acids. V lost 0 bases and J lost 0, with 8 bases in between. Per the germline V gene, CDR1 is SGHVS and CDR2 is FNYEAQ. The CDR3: CASSLAWDNQETQYF. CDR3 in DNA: TGTGCCAGCAGCTTAGCGTGGGATAACCAAGAGACCCAGTACTTC.

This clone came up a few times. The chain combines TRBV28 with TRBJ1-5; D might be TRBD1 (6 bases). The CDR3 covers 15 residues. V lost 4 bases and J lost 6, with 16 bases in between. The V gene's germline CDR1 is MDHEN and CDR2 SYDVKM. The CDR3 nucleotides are TGTGCCAGCAGTTCCGTGGCAGGGGATGTTCAGCCCCAGCATTTT. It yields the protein CASSSVAGDVQPQHF.

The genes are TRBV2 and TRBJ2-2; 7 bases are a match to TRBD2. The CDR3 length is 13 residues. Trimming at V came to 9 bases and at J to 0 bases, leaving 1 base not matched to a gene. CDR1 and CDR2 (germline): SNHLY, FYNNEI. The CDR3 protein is CASSGSNTGELFF. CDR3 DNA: TGTGCCAGTAGCGGGTCGAACACCGGGGAGCTGTTTTTT.

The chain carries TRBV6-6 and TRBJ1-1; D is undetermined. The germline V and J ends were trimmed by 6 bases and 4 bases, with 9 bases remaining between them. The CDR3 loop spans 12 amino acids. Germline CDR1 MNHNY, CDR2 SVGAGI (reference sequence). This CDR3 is CASSARGTEAFF. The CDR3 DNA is TGTGCCAGCAGCGCCCGGGGCACTGAAGCTTTCTTT.

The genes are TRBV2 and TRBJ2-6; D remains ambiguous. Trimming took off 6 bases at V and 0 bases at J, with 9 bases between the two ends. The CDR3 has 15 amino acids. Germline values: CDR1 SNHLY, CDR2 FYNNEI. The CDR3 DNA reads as TGTGCCAGCAGAAAACTAAACTCTGGGGCCAACGTCCTGACTTTC. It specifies CASRKLNSGANVLTF.

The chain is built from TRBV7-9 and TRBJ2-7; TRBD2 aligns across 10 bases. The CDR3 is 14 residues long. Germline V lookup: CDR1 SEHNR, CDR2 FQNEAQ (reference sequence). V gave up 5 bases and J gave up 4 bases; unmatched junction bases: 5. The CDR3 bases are TGTGCCAGCAGCCGTAGCGGGGGGTCTTACGAGCAGTACTTC. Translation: CASSRSGGSYEQYF.

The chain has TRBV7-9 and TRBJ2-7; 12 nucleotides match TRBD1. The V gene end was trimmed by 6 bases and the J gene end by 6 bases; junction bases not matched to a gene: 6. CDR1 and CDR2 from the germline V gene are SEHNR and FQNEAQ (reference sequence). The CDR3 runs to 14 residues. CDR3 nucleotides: TGTGCCAGCAGGGCCTTGGGACAGGGGGCCGAGCAGTACTTC. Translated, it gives CASRALGQGAEQYF. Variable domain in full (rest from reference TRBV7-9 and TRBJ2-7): DTGVSQNPRHKITKRGQNVTFRCDPISEHNRLYWYRQTLGQGPEFLTYFQNEAQLEKSRLLSDRFSAERPKGSFSTLEIQRTEQGDSAMYLCASRALGQGAEQYFGPGTRLTVT.

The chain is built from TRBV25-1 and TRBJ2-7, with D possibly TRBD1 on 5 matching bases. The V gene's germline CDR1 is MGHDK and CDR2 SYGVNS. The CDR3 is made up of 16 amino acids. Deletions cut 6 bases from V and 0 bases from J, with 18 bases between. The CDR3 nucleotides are TGTGCCAGCAGCCCAAACAGACAGTCTTTCTCCTACGAGCAGTACTTC. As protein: CASSPNRQSFSYEQYF.

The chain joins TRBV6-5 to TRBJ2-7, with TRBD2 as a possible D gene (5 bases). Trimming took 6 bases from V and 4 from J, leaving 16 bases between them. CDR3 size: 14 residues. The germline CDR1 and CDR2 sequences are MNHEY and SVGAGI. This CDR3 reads CASSHFSGVYEQYF. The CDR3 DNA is TGTGCCAGCAGCCACTTCTCCGGGGTTTACGAGCAGTACTTC.

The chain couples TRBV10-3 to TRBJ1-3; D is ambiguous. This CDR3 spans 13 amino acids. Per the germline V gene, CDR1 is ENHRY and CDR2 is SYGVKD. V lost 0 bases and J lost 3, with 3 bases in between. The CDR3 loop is CAISESGGNTIYF. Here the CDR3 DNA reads TGTGCCATCAGTGAGTCGGGTGGAAACACCATATATTTT.

CDR3 bases: TGTGCCTGGAGAATCTCTGGGGCCAACGTCCTGACTTTC. This codes for CAWRISGANVLTF. This chain links TRBV30 with TRBJ2-6; D gene uncertain. The V and J ends lost 3 bases and 0 bases respectively, with 3 bases between them. Germline V gives CDR1 GTSNPN, CDR2 SVGIG (reference sequence). This CDR3 comprises 13 residues.

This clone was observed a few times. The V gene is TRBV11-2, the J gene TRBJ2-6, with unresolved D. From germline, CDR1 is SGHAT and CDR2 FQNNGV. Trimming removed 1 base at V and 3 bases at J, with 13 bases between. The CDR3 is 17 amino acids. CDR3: CASSLGTLGFGANVLTF. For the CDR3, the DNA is TGTGCCAGCAGCTTAGGGACCCTAGGATTTGGGGCCAACGTCCTGACTTTC.

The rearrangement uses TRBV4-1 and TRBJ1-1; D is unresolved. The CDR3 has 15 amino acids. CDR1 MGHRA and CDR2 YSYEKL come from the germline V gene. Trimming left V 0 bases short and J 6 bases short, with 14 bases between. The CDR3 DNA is TGCGCCAGCAGCCAAGATTCGGCAGCTGACGCTGAAGCTTTCTTT. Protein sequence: CASSQDSAADAEAFF.

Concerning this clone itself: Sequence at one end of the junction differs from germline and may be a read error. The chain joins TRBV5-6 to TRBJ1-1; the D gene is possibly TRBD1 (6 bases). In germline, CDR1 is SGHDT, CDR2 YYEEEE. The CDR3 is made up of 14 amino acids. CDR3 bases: TGTGCCAGCAGCTTGCACAGGGTGAACGCTGAAGCTTTCTTT. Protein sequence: CASSLHRVNAEAFF.

The CDR3 DNA sequence: TGTGCCAGCAGTCTTGACACGGACTATGGCTACACCTTC. This sequence encodes CASSLDTDYGYTF. V gene TRBV6-5 combines with J gene TRBJ1-2; unclear D gene. V shed 5 bases and J shed 3 bases, with 10 bases lying between them. From germline, CDR1 is MNHEY and CDR2 SVGAGI. The CDR3 length is 13 residues.

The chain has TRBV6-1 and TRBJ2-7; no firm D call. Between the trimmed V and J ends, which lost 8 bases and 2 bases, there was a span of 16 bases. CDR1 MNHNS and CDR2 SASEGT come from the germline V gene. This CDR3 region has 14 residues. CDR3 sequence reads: CASCRLTDTYEQYF. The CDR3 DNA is TGTGCCAGCTGCCGTTTAACAGACACCTACGAGCAGTACTTC.

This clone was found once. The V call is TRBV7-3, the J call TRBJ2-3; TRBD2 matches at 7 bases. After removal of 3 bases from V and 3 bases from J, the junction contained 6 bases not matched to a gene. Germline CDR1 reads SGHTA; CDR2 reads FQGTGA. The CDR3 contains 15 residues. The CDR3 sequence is CASSFGGGGTDTQYF. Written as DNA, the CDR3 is TGTGCCAGCAGCTTCGGCGGGGGAGGAACAGATACGCAGTATTTT.

The CDR3 nucleotides read TGTGCCAGCAAAGGGTATGGGAACACTGAAGCTTTCTTT. This gives the protein CASKGYGNTEAFF. The rearrangement links TRBV7-6 to TRBJ1-1, with D unresolved. Germline V gene sequence: CDR1 SGHVS, CDR2 FNYEAQ. V lost 7 bases, J lost 1 base, and 10 bases lay in between. The CDR3 totals 13 residues.

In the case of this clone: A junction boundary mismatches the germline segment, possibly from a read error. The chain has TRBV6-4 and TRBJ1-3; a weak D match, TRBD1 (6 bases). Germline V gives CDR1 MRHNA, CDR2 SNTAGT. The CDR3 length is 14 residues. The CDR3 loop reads CASSYSTEGDTIYF. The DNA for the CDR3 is TGTGCCAGCAGTTACTCGACGGAGGGGGACACCATATATTTT.

Here the CDR3 DNA reads TGTGCCAGCAGCCGCCCGGGACAGGGGACATACGAGCAGTACTTC. This codes for CASSRPGQGTYEQYF. V usage is TRBV7-9 and J usage is TRBJ2-7; TRBD1 matches 10 bases. Looked up from germline, CDR1 is SEHNR and CDR2 is FQNEAQ (reference sequence). This CDR3 contains 15 residues. V shed 5 bases and J 4 bases; nucleotides not matched to a gene: 8.

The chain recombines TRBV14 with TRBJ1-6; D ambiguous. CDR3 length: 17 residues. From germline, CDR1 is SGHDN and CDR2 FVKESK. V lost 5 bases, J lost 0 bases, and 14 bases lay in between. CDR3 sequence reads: CASSSRAGSSYNSPLHF. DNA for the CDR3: TGTGCCAGCAGCTCCCGTGCCGGGAGCTCCTATAATTCACCCCTCCACTTT.

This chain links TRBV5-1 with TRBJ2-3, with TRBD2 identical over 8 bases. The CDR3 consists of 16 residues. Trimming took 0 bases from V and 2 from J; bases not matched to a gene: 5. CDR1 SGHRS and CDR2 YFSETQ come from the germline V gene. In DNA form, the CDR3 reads TGCGCCAGCAGCTTGGGTTTAGCGGGGTCCACAGATACGCAGTATTTT. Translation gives CASSLGLAGSTDTQYF. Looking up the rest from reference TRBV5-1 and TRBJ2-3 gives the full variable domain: KAGVTQTPRYLIKTRGQQVTLSCSPISGHRSVSWYQQTPGQGLQFLFEYFSETQRNKGNFPGRFSGRQFSNSRSEMNVSTLELGDSALYLCASSLGLAGSTDTQYFGPGTRLTVL.

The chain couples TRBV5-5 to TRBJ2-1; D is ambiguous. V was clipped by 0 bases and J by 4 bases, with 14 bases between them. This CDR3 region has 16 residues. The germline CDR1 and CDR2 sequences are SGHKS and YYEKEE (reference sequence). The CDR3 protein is CASSLDFLVTYNEQFF. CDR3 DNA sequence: TGTGCCAGCAGCTTGGATTTCCTTGTAACATACAATGAGCAGTTCTTC.